The rows below give T cell receptor beta chains drawn from one sample of a study of cytomegalovirus exposure and HLA in healthy donors. Assay: immunoSEQ multiplex PCR; the TCRdb copy retains only in-frame clones and omits some. Found here are fewer than 200,000 clones, around four fifths of them singletons; the top ten hold 1.5% to 2%. Material for sequencing was PBMCs. These receptors were obtained from a man in his forties or fifties in good health and CMV-seropositive. The CDR3 runs from the conserved cysteine through the conserved F or W. The D gene is left open where the match is weak. Size tells how often a clone was seen (once, few, many) or the class of an expanded clone, and some rows leave it out.

TRBV29-1,.,TRBJ2-7,.,TGCAGCGCCCTCCGAGGGTCAAGTTCCTACGAGCAGTACTTC,CSALRGSSSYEQYF
TRBV28,.,TRBJ2-3,TRBD1,TGTGCCAGCAGTCCTTACAGGGGGCTTCGCACAGATACGCAGTATTTT,CASSPYRGLRTDTQYF
TRBV11-2,.,TRBJ2-7,TRBD2,TGTGCCAGCAGCTTGGGACTAGCGGGGGCCTACGAGCAGTACTTC,CASSLGLAGAYEQYF
TRBV9,few,TRBJ2-1,TRBD2,TGTGCCAGCAGCTTTATTAGCGGGCCTCCAGTGAATGAGCAGTTCTTC,CASSFISGPPVNEQFF
TRBV15,.,TRBJ1-4,.,TGTGCCACCAGCAGAGATTTTTGGGTGGTCGGGGAGGGAAAATCAACTAATGAAAAACTGTTTTTT,CATSRDFWVVGEGKSTNEKLFF
TRBV18,.,TRBJ1-1,TRBD1,TGTGCCAGCTCACGGGACAGTTACACTGAAGCTTTCTTT,CASSRDSYTEAFF
TRBV4-1,.,TRBJ2-7,.,TGCGCCAGCACCCCGTCTGTCTGGGCCTCCTACGAGCAGTACTTC,CASTPSVWASYEQYF
TRBV27,.,TRBJ2-1,.,TGTGCCAGCAGCGCAGGAAGCCGGGATGGAAAGCAGTTCTTC,CASSAGSRDGKQFF
TRBV5-1,.,TRBJ1-2,.,TGCGCCAGCAGCTTGGGGACCGCAGGGGAATATGGCTACACCTTC,CASSLGTAGEYGYTF
TRBV5-5,.,TRBJ2-1,.,TGTGCCAGCAGCTTTGGACAGGACTACTCCTACAATGAGCAGTTCTTC,CASSFGQDYSYNEQFF
TRBV19,few,TRBJ2-7,TRBD2,TGTGCCAGTAGTATAGCAAGCCTAGCGGGGCACGAGCAGTACTTC,CASSIASLAGHEQYF
TRBV19,.,TRBJ2-5,.,TGTGCCAGTAGTATCAGGGGCCCACAAGAGACCCAGTACTTC,CASSIRGPQETQYF
TRBV5-1,few,TRBJ2-7,.,TGCGCCAGCAGGAACAGCTACTCCTACGAGCAGTACTTC,CASRNSYSYEQYF
TRBV6-4,.,TRBJ1-1,TRBD1,TGTGCCAGCAGTGTCCGGACAGGGGACACTGAAGCTTTCTTT,CASSVRTGDTEAFF
TRBV30,.,TRBJ1-2,TRBD1,TGTGCCTGGAGGGAAAGCAGGACAGGGGGGGGTACGGATGGCTACACCTTC,CAWRESRTGGGTDGYTF
TRBV5-1,.,TRBJ1-2,.,TGCGCCAGCAGCTTAGACAGGAGAGCTAACTATGGCTACACCTTC,CASSLDRRANYGYTF
TRBV6-1,.,TRBJ2-5,TRBD2,TGTGCCAGCAGTGAAAGCGGGAGTGTGAAAGAGACCCAGTACTTC,CASSESGSVKETQYF
TRBV7-2,.,TRBJ2-7,TRBD1,TGTGCCAGCAGCTCCGGGGACAGGGTTCGCGAGCAGTACTTC,CASSSGDRVREQYF
TRBV7-9,.,TRBJ2-7,TRBD2,TGTGCCAGCAGCTTTGCTAGCGGATACGAGCAGTACTTC,CASSFASGYEQYF
TRBV30,few,TRBJ2-1,.,TGTGCCTGGAGTGTATCCAGCAATGAGCAGTTCTTC,CAWSVSSNEQFF
TRBV19,.,TRBJ1-1,.,TGTGCCAGTACTACTATGAACACTGAAGCTTTCTTT,CASTTMNTEAFF
TRBV5-1,.,TRBJ2-7,TRBD2,TGCGCCAGCAGATCGGGACTAGCGGGGTTATACGAGCAGTACTTC,CASRSGLAGLYEQYF
TRBV28,.,TRBJ2-7,.,TGTGCCAGCACCTCCACGGGACACGACTCCTACGAGCAGTACTTC,CASTSTGHDSYEQYF
TRBV29-1,.,TRBJ2-7,.,TGCAGCGTTGGTGGGACTCTAACCTACGAGCAGTACTTC,CSVGGTLTYEQYF
TRBV11-3,.,TRBJ2-7,.,TGTGCCAGCAGCCCAAGCGGACGAGACGAGCAGTACTTC,CASSPSGRDEQYF
TRBV30,.,TRBJ1-3,.,TGTGCCTGGAGTTTATCAGGGATGGGAAACACCATATATTTT,CAWSLSGMGNTIYF
TRBV29-1,.,TRBJ1-1,.,TGCAGCGTTATACAGGGTATGCCTGAAGCTTTCTTT,CSVIQGMPEAFF
TRBV6-5,.,TRBJ1-1,.,TGTGCCAGCAGAACGGGGACTGAAGCTTTCTTT,CASRTGTEAFF
TRBV11-2,.,TRBJ2-7,TRBD1,TGTGCCAGCAGCTTATCGACACAGGGGACCTACGAGCAGTACTTC,CASSLSTQGTYEQYF
TRBV25-1,.,TRBJ2-1,TRBD2,TGTGCCAGCAGTGAATTGGGTGGTAGCGGGGGTTACAATGAGCAGTTCTTC,CASSELGGSGGYNEQFF
TRBV13,.,TRBJ2-2,.,TGTGCCAGCAGCTTTGGCGGCGGGGAGCTGTTTTTT,CASSFGGGELFF